Listed below are T cell receptor beta chains from one sample, sequenced in a study of molecular identifiers for immune sequencing clone quantification. TCRdb re-called the PCR reads with MiXCR, one entry per CDR3 protein. The sample has about 100,000 distinct CDR3 sequences, roughly 21% seen once. Sequences were obtained from naive CD8+ T cells from blood, with Jurkat cell RNA spiked in. The receptor source for this set is a human donor in good health. Some libraries in this study had Jurkat cell RNA spiked in. The CDR3 runs from the conserved cysteine through the conserved F or W.

TRBV6-2/TRBV6-3	TRBJ1-5	CASSYRGMGNQPQHF
TRBV4-3	TRBJ2-7	CASSQGDSLDYEQYF
TRBV27	TRBJ1-5	CASSSRGDNQPQHF
TRBV16	TRBJ2-7	CASSQSIGRTYEQYF
TRBV7-8	TRBJ2-5	CASSLAASGEETQYF
TRBV4-1	TRBJ2-4	CASSQDPPDRVGSSIQYF
TRBV20-1	TRBJ2-2	CSARDWEGTGELFF
TRBV20-1	TRBJ2-7	CSAPGALRSYEQYF
TRBV28	TRBJ1-1	CASSLWVVEAFF
TRBV5-4	TRBJ1-1	CASSLFMAGGTEAFF
TRBV29-1	TRBJ2-3	CSVDNSAEWGTDTQYF
TRBV15	TRBJ2-2	CATSRGIGELFF
TRBV5-6	TRBJ2-5	CASSWGASETQYF
TRBV10-3	TRBJ2-7	CAISESSPTYEQYF
TRBV27	TRBJ2-3	CASSLGSGDSTDTQYF
TRBV4-3	TRBJ1-6	CASSQDTGTSSYNSPLHF
TRBV4-3	TRBJ1-1	CASSQEVYGVLNTEAFF
TRBV2	TRBJ2-1	CASSGGSGGFNNEQFF
TRBV12-3/TRBV12-4	TRBJ1-2	CASSYDGYYGYTF
TRBV5-6	TRBJ1-1	CASSLGVWGQGVEAFF
TRBV2	TRBJ2-3	CASTRAAGDTQYF
TRBV6-2/TRBV6-3	TRBJ2-7	CASSYSTSGRVAYEQYF
TRBV15	TRBJ1-6	CATNRPGQINSPLHF
TRBV7-8	TRBJ2-2	CASSLGGAVAGELFF
TRBV4-1	TRBJ2-1	CASSQVNQYNEQFF
TRBV11-3	TRBJ2-3	CASSTTYPDTQYF
TRBV29-1	TRBJ2-1	CSVVTGGDNEQFF